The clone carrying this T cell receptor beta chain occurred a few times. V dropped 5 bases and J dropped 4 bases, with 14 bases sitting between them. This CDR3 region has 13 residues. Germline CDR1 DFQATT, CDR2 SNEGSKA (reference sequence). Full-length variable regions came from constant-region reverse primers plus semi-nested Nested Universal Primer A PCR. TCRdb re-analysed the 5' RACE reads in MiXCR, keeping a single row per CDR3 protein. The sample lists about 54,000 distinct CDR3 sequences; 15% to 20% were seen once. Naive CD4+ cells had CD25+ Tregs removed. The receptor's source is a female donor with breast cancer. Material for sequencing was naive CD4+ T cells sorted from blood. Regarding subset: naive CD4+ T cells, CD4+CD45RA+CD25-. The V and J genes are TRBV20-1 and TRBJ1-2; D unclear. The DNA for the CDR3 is TGCAGTGCTGGGGTGGAGGGAACCTATGGCTACACCTTC. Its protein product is CSAGVEGTYGYTF.